This entry describes one TCR beta chain. Its target is not known. This specimen comes from a study of shared clonotypes between healthy human individuals. Genomic DNA of each subset was evenly split across several immunoSEQ plates. Per sorted-subset replicate PCR, input was around 200 ng DNA, representing 30,000 to 35,000 T cell genomes. Original processing methods: ImmunoSEQ gave junction-only sequences without quality scores, so filtering differed. Libraries were prepared by immunoSEQ multiplex PCR; TCRdb keeps only in-frame clonotypes and omits some of them. The V and J calls and the clone size are those of that table, but D and trimming were determined from the DNA. The repertoire holds 2 million to 2.5 million clones, with under 97% as singletons. The V end was cut by 3 bases, the J end by 0 bases, with 14 bases between. CDR1 and CDR2 from the germline V gene are SGHVS and FQNEAQ. The CDR3 is 16 amino acids.

Study-wide points: The diversity represented, both genetic and in exposure history, was limited by few donors.

The origin of this receptor is a man younger than 30 in good health. The sequencing sample was made of naive CD4+ T cells sorted from blood. Regarding subset: CD45RA+ positively selected. The rearrangement uses TRBV7-8 and TRBJ1-1; D remains ambiguous. CDR3 bases: TGTGCCAGCAGCTTGGGCAGTTCTGGAGTGAACACTGAAGCTTTCTTT. Its protein product is CASSLGSSGVNTEAFF.